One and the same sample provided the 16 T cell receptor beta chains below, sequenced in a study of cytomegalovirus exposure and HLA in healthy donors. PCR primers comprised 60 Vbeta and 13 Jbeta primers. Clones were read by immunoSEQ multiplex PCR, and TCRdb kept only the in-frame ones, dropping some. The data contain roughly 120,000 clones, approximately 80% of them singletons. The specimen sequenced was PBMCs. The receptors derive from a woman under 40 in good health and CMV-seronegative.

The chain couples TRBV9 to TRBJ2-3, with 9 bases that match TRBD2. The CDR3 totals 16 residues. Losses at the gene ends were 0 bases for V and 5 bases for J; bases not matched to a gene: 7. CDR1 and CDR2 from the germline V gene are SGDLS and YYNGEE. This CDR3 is CASSVEAREGRDTQYF. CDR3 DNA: TGTGCCAGCAGCGTAGAAGCGCGGGAGGGCCGAGATACGCAGTATTTT.

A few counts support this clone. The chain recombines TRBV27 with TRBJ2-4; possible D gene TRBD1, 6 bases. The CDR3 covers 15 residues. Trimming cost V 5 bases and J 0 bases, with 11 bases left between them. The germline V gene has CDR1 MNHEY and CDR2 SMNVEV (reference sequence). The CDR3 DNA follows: TGTGCCAGCAGTCCAACAGGGTTAGCCAAAAACATTCAGTACTTC. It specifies CASSPTGLAKNIQYF.

The CDR3 DNA follows: TGTGCCAGCAGCGGACAGGCGTTTGGCTACAATGAGCAGTTCTTC. It specifies CASSGQAFGYNEQFF. V gene TRBV7-6 combines with J gene TRBJ2-1; the match to TRBD1 covers 7 bases. With 5 bases clipped from V and 3 bases from J, the junction kept 7 bases outside the gene matches. Germline V gene sequence: CDR1 SGHVS, CDR2 FNYEAQ. There are 15 residues in the CDR3.

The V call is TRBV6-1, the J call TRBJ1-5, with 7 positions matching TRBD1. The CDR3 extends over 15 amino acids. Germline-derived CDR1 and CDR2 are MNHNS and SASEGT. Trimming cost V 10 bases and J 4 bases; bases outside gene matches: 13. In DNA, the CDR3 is TGTGCCAACAGCGCCGGGACAGAGGGTAATCAGCCCCAGCATTTT. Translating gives CANSAGTEGNQPQHF.

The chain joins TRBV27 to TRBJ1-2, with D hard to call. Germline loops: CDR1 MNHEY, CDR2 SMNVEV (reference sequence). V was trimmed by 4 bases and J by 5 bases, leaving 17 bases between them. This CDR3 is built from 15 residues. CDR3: CASSSIPLGVYGYTF. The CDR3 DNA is TGTGCCAGCAGTTCCATCCCCCTCGGGGTTTATGGCTACACCTTC.

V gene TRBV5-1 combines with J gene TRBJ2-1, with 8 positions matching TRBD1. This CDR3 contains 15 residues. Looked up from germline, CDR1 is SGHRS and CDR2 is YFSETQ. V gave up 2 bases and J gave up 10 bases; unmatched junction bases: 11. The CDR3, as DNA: TGCGCCAGCAGCTTCGGACAGGGCCTGGTGGGAGAGCAGTTCTTC. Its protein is CASSFGQGLVGEQFF.

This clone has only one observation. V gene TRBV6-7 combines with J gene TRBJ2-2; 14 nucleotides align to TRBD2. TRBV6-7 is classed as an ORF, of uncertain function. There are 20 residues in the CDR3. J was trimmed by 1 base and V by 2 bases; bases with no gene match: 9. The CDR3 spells CASSYKGTSGSNGNTGELFF. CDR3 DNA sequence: TGTGCCAGCAGTTACAAAGGGACTAGCGGGAGTAATGGGAACACCGGGGAGCTGTTTTTT.

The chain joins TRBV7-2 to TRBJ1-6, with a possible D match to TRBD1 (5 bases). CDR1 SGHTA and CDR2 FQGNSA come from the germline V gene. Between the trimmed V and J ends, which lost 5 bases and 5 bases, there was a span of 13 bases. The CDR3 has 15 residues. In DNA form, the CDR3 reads TGTGCCAGCAGCCCTCAGGGAGGAAATAATTCACCCCTCCACTTT. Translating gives CASSPQGGNNSPLHF.

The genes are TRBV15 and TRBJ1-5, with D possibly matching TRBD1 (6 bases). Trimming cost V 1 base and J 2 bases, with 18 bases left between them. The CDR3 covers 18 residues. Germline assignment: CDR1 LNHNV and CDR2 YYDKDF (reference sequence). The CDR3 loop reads CATSRVITGAGGNQPQHF. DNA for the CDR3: TGTGCCACCAGCAGAGTTATAACTGGGGCAGGGGGCAATCAGCCCCAGCATTTT.

Here the CDR3 reads CSVEGGTGQETQYF. The CDR3 DNA reads TGCAGCGTTGAAGGGGGGACAGGGCAAGAGACCCAGTACTTC. This sequence joins TRBV29-1 and TRBJ2-5; 9 bases are shared with TRBD1. In germline, CDR1 is SQVTM, CDR2 ANQGSEA. Trimming took 1 base from V and 2 from J; bases not matched to a gene: 2. The CDR3 runs 14 residues.

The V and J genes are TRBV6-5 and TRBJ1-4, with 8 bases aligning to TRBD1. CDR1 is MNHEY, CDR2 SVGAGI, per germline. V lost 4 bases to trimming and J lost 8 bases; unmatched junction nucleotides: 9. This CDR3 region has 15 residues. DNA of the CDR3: TGTGCCAGCAGTTCCAGGGGGCGGGAGACAGAAAAACTGTTTTTT. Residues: CASSSRGRETEKLFF.

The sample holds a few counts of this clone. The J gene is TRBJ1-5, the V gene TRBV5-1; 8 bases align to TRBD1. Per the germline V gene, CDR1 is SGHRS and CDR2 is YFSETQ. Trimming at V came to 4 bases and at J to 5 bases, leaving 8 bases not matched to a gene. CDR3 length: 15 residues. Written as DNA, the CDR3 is TGCGCCAGCAGCGTCCAGGGGGCAGCGGATCAGCCCCAGCATTTT. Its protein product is CASSVQGAADQPQHF.

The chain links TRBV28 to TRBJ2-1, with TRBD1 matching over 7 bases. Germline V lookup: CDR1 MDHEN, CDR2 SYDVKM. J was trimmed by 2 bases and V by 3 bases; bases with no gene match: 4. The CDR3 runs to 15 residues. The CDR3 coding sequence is TGTGCCAGCAGTTTTCTGGACAGGCCCTACAATGAGCAGTTCTTC. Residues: CASSFLDRPYNEQFF.

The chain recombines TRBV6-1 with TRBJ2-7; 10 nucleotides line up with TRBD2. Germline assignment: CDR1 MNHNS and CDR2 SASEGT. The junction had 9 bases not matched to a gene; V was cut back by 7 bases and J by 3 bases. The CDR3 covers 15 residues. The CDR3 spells CASTISPSGGYEQYF. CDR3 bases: TGTGCCAGCACCATCTCCCCTAGCGGGGGCTACGAGCAGTACTTC.

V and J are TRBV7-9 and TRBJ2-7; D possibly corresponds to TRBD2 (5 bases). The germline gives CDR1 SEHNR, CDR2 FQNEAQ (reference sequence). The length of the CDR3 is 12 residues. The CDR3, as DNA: TGTGCATTCGGGGAGCAACCCTACGAGCAGTACTTC. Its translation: CAFGEQPYEQYF.

Here the CDR3 reads CASSLNTGELFF. CDR3 in DNA: TGTGCCAGCAGTCTGAACACCGGGGAGCTGTTTTTT. V usage is TRBV6-4 and J usage is TRBJ2-2; D remains ambiguous. Germline V lookup: CDR1 MRHNA, CDR2 SNTAGT. Between the trimmed V and J ends, which lost 5 bases and 1 base, there was a span of 2 bases. This CDR3 has 12 residues.